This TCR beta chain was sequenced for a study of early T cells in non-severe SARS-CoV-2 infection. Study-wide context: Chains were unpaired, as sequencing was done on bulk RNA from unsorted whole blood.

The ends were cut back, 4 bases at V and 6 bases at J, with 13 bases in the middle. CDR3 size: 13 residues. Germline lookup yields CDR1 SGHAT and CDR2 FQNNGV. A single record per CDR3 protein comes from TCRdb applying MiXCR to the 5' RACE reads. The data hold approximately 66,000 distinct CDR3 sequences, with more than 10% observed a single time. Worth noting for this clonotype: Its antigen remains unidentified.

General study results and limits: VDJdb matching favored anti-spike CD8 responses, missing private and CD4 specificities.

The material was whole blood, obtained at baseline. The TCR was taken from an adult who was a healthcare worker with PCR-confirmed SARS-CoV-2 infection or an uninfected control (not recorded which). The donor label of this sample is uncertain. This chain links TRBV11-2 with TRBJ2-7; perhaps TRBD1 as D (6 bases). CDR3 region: CASSSTGFREQYV. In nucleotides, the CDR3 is TGTGCCAGCAGCTCTACAGGGTTTCGCGAGCAGTACGTC.